This entry lists 28 T cell receptor beta chains sequenced from one sample in a study of regulatory T cells in long-lasting Graves disease. Stated time point: newly diagnosed GD, antithyroid drugs for less than 3 months. Generation of the TCR library employed RNA extracted from PBMCs. The authors built TCR beta libraries using iRepertoire HTBI primers and Arm-PCR of CDR3 regions. TCRdb used MiXCR to reprocess the multiplex PCR reads, holding one entry per CDR3 protein. The table shows 360,000 or so distinct CDR3 sequences, with under 20% occurring only once. The same data also contributed to another study, on T cells in Graves' hyperthyroidism and ophthalmopathy.

The sample consisted of peripheral blood mononuclear cells (PBMCs), taken at new diagnosis, from a patient treated with antithyroid drugs. The origin of the receptors is a woman aged 18-35 years with Graves disease.

This clonotype has a count of ten or more. The CDR3 sequence is CASSYRATDTQYF. The CDR3 DNA is TGTGCCAGCAGCTACAGGGCCACAGATACGCAGTATTTT. V gene TRBV28 combines with J gene TRBJ2-3; a weak D match, TRBD1 (6 bases). CDR3 size: 13 residues. The germline V gene encodes CDR1 MDHEN and CDR2 SYDVKM. Deletions cut 6 bases from V and 2 bases from J, with 9 bases between.

This chain links TRBV2 with TRBJ2-7, with TRBD2 as a possible D gene (5 bases). CDR3 length: 14 residues. CDR1 is SNHLY, CDR2 FYNNEI, per germline. The V gene lost 6 bases and the J gene lost 4 bases, with 16 bases spanning the gap. The CDR3 loop reads CASRSLIGEYEQYF. DNA for the CDR3: TGTGCCAGCAGGAGCCTGATCGGGGAATACGAGCAGTACTTC.

This clonotype occurred many times. V usage is TRBV4-1 and J usage is TRBJ1-1; D ambiguous. In germline, CDR1 is MGHRA, CDR2 YSYEKL. Between the trimmed V and J ends, which lost 3 bases and 1 base, there was a span of 9 bases. This CDR3 spans 14 amino acids. The CDR3 is CASSHQRENTEAFF. CDR3 in DNA: TGCGCCAGCAGCCATCAGCGGGAGAACACTGAAGCTTTCTTT.

V usage is TRBV5-5 and J usage is TRBJ1-1; D unclear. This CDR3 contains 15 residues. Germline V gene data show CDR1 as SGHKS and CDR2 as YYEKEE (reference sequence). Between the trimmed V and J ends, which lost 4 bases and 0 bases, there was a span of 13 bases. Written as DNA, the CDR3 is TGTGCCAGCAGCCCGGATTGGAATCTGAACACTGAAGCTTTCTTT. Amino acids: CASSPDWNLNTEAFF.

This clonotype was detected many times. The chain combines TRBV7-8 with TRBJ1-2; D gene unclear. This CDR3 is 13 amino acids long. Germline values: CDR1 SGHVS, CDR2 FQNEAQ. Trimming took off 1 base at V and 7 bases at J, with 10 bases between the two ends. This chain's CDR3 is CASSLGAVSGYTF. The CDR3 bases are TGTGCCAGCAGCTTAGGGGCCGTCAGTGGCTACACCTTC.

This clonotype was recorded at least ten times. The chain carries TRBV7-9 and TRBJ2-1; 7 bases align to TRBD2. V lost 5 bases and J lost 13; bases outside the gene matches: 5. This CDR3 contains 11 residues. Germline V lookup: CDR1 SEHNR, CDR2 FQNEAQ (reference sequence). The CDR3 is CASSPGGFQFF. In nucleotides, the CDR3 is TGTGCCAGCAGCCCGGGAGGATTTCAGTTCTTC.

This clonotype came up many times. The chain has TRBV6-1 and TRBJ2-5; D gene unclear. This CDR3 has 15 residues. V was cut by 6 bases and J by 0 bases, with 14 bases left in between. Germline CDR1 and CDR2: MNHNS and SASEGT. Here the CDR3 DNA reads TGTGCCAGCAGAAGCGAGCCCAGAGACCAAGAGACCCAGTACTTC. It yields the protein CASRSEPRDQETQYF.

This clonotype was found many times. An end of the junction differs from the germline gene, which may be a read error. The rearrangement uses TRBV13 and TRBJ2-4; D uncertain. The CDR3 extends over 11 amino acids. The germline gives CDR1 PRHDT, CDR2 FYEKMQ (reference sequence). CDR3 in amino acids: CASSGPPLLDF. The CDR3, as DNA: TGTGCCAGCAGCGGACCCCCCCTTTTGGACTTC.

This clonotype has a handful of counts. This chain joins TRBV10-2 and TRBJ1-1; D is uncertain. Trimming left V 3 bases short and J 5 bases short, with 13 bases between. This CDR3 is 14 amino acids long. Germline assignment: CDR1 WSHSY and CDR2 SAAADI. CDR3 nucleotide sequence: TGCGCCAGCAGTGAAGTTTGGGGAGAGACTGAAGCTTTCTTT. Translated, it gives CASSEVWGETEAFF.

This clonotype was picked up many times. The chain joins TRBV30 to TRBJ2-1; D is possibly TRBD2 (5 bases). V shed 7 bases and J shed 5 bases, with 21 bases lying between them. Germline V CDR1 and CDR2: GTSNPN, SVGIG (reference sequence). The CDR3 contains 15 residues. The CDR3 loop reads CASKGVFTRNNEQFF. In DNA, the CDR3 is TGTGCCTCAAAAGGCGTATTTACTAGAAACAATGAGCAGTTCTTC.

V is TRBV29-1 and J is TRBJ1-2; D might be TRBD1 (6 bases). V was pared by 4 bases and J by 6 bases, with 12 bases between. The CDR3 length is 12 residues. Looked up from germline, CDR1 is SQVTM and CDR2 is ANQGSEA. In DNA form, the CDR3 reads TGCAGCGTTGGAGGGGGAGGGAATGGCTACACCTTC. Protein sequence: CSVGGGGNGYTF. Full variable domain (outside the CDR3, taken from reference TRBV29-1 and TRBJ1-2): SAVISQKPSRDICQRGTSLTIQCQVDSQVTMMFWYRQQPGQSLTLIATANQGSEATYESGFVIDKFPISRPNLTFSTLTVSNMSPEDSSIYLCSVGGGGNGYTFGSGTRLTVV.

This clonotype was observed at least ten times. The rearrangement links TRBV3-1 to TRBJ2-2; tentatively, D is TRBD2 (7 bases). In germline, CDR1 is LGHDT, CDR2 YNNKEL (reference sequence). The V end was cut by 1 base, the J end by 7 bases, with 19 bases between. The CDR3 runs 17 residues. The CDR3 region is CASSQVEGGRSVGELFF. CDR3 bases: TGTGCCAGCAGCCAAGTTGAGGGGGGGCGAAGTGTCGGGGAGCTGTTTTTT.

The gene calls are TRBV20-1 and TRBJ1-2, with D uncertain. Germline CDR1 DFQATT, CDR2 SNEGSKA (reference sequence). V gave up 3 bases and J gave up 4 bases, with 15 bases separating them. The CDR3 loop spans 14 amino acids. The CDR3 coding sequence is TGCAGTGCTAGGTTTATGGAAGCGGCCTATGGCTACACCTTC. It yields the protein CSARFMEAAYGYTF.

V is TRBV4-2 and J is TRBJ2-1, with no clear D. The V end lost 4 bases, the J end lost 9 bases, and 19 bases lay between the germline ends. Germline CDR1 and CDR2: LGHNA and YNFKEQ. The CDR3 extends over 15 amino acids. The CDR3 reads CASSPNKPRTSEQFF. The CDR3, as DNA: TGTGCCAGCAGCCCAAACAAACCGAGGACCAGTGAGCAGTTCTTC.

This clonotype showed up just a few times. V usage is TRBV6-1 and J usage is TRBJ1-4, with D unclear. CDR3 length: 13 amino acids. CDR1 is MNHNS and CDR2 is SASEGT in the germline V gene. The germline V and J ends were trimmed by 8 bases and 8 bases, with 15 bases remaining between them. CDR3 amino acids: CASLSPYGEKLFF. The CDR3 DNA reads TGTGCCAGCCTGAGTCCATATGGGGAAAAACTGTTTTTT.

This clonotype was seen only a few times. Germline and junction disagree at one end, which may indicate a read error. The rearrangement joins TRBV15 to TRBJ1-1; D perhaps matches TRBD1 (6 bases). CDR1 and CDR2 from the germline V gene are LNHNV and YYDKDF (reference sequence). CDR3 length: 16 amino acids. DNA of the CDR3: TGTGCCGCCAGCACTGCGAGGGGGGTTGGAGGCACTGAAGCTTTCTTT. This codes for CAASTARGVGGTEAFF.

This chain connects TRBV29-1 to TRBJ2-1; D uncertain. The CDR3 covers 11 residues. Germline CDR1 SQVTM, CDR2 ANQGSEA. V lost 4 bases and J 9 bases, leaving 10 bases between the germline ends. The CDR3: CSVAQSREQFF. CDR3 nucleotides: TGCAGCGTTGCCCAAAGCCGTGAGCAGTTCTTC.

This clonotype has a count of ten or more. This sequence joins TRBV2 and TRBJ1-2; 12 positions agree with TRBD1. Germline assignment: CDR1 SNHLY and CDR2 FYNNEI. The trim removed 4 bases at V and 6 bases at J, leaving 3 bases unmatched. The CDR3 has 14 residues. In DNA, the CDR3 is TGTGCCAGCAGTGGGGACAGGGGGCTCGATGGCTACACCTTC. Translation gives CASSGDRGLDGYTF.

This clonotype was seen many times. V is TRBV2 and J is TRBJ1-5, with D possibly being TRBD1 (6 bases). This CDR3 comprises 14 residues. Germline V CDR1 and CDR2: SNHLY, FYNNEI. V gave up 6 bases and J gave up 6 bases, with 15 bases separating them. CDR3 region: CASREQGGAQPQHF. CDR3 nucleotides: TGTGCCAGCAGAGAACAGGGAGGGGCTCAGCCCCAGCATTTT.

V gene TRBV4-2 combines with J gene TRBJ1-5; D gene unclear. V was cut by 0 bases and J by 5 bases, with 5 bases left in between. CDR1 LGHNA and CDR2 YNFKEQ come from the germline V gene. The CDR3 has 13 amino acids. The CDR3 spells CASSQDPDQPQHF. For the CDR3, the DNA is TGTGCCAGCAGCCAAGATCCCGATCAGCCCCAGCATTTT.

Many counts were recorded for this clonotype. This chain uses TRBV30 with TRBJ2-7; 9 bases line up with TRBD1. V was clipped by 6 bases and J by 5 bases; unmatched bases: 11. Germline loops: CDR1 GTSNPN, CDR2 SVGIG (reference sequence). The CDR3 contains 14 residues. The CDR3 region is CACTGTGRGNEQYF. CDR3 DNA sequence: TGTGCCTGTACCGGGACAGGGAGGGGAAACGAGCAGTACTTC. Looking up the rest from reference TRBV30 and TRBJ2-7 gives the full variable domain: SQTIHQWPATLVQPVGSPLSLECTVEGTSNPNLYWYRQAAGRGLQLLFYSVGIGQISSEVPQNLSASRPQDRQFILSSKKLLLSDSGFYLCACTGTGRGNEQYFGPGTRLTVT.

Concerning this clonotype: One end of the junction fails to match germline, which may point to a read error. The chain has TRBV7-7 and TRBJ2-5; a possible D gene is TRBD2 (5 bases). The CDR3 extends over 16 amino acids. Germline lookup yields CDR1 SSHAT and CDR2 FNYEAQ (reference sequence). This chain's CDR3 is CASSLSEGRPQETQYF. The CDR3, as DNA: TGTGCTAGCAGCCTTTCAGAGGGCAGGCCGCAAGAGACCCAGTACTTC.

In this sample, this clonotype turned up many times. The chain uses TRBV27 and TRBJ2-7; D gene unclear. This CDR3 has 13 amino acids. Germline V CDR1 and CDR2: MNHEY, SMNVEV (reference sequence). V lost 3 bases, J lost 3 bases, and 9 bases lay in between. For the CDR3, the DNA is TGTGCCAGCAGTTTGACCCTTGACTACGAGCAGTACTTC. It encodes CASSLTLDYEQYF.

This clonotype was observed at least ten times. The chain is built from TRBV28 and TRBJ1-1; 7 bases agree with TRBD1. This CDR3 has 12 amino acids. V shed 5 bases, J shed 7 bases, and the junction held 4 bases outside the gene matches. Germline lookup yields CDR1 MDHEN and CDR2 SYDVKM. CDR3 sequence (DNA): TGTGCCAGCAGTCCCCGGGACAGTGAAGCTTTCTTT. Its translation: CASSPRDSEAFF.

This chain links TRBV11-2 with TRBJ2-1; no clear D gene. Matching the DNA end better, TRBJ2-3 makes the J call doubtful. Germline-derived CDR1 and CDR2 are SGHAT and FQNNGV. The CDR3 sequence is 13 residues long. CDR3 sequence reads: CASSSRLLDTQYF. For the CDR3, the DNA is TGTGCCAGCAGTTCCCGACTTTTGGATACGCAGTATTTT.

This clonotype has ten or more counts. The chain has TRBV11-2 and TRBJ1-1; D is ambiguous. V was shortened by 1 base and J by 8 bases, with 5 bases between the two germline ends. From germline, CDR1 is SGHAT and CDR2 FQNNGV. The CDR3 is 11 amino acids. CDR3 sequence reads: CASSLAPEAFF. The CDR3 nucleotides are TGTGCCAGCAGCTTAGCCCCCGAAGCTTTCTTT.

Many counts were recorded for this clonotype. The V gene is TRBV2, the J gene TRBJ2-1, with a possible D match to TRBD2 (5 bases). The CDR3 covers 15 residues. Germline assignment: CDR1 SNHLY and CDR2 FYNNEI. V lost 5 bases to trimming and J lost 2 bases, with 13 bases between them. The CDR3 loop is CASSPAVPTYNEQFF. The DNA for the CDR3 is TGTGCCAGCAGTCCAGCGGTGCCAACCTACAATGAGCAGTTCTTC.

This clonotype was seen at least ten times. The chain couples TRBV6-1 to TRBJ1-1, with D uncertain. The CDR3 is 13 residues long. Looked up from germline, CDR1 is MNHNS and CDR2 is SASEGT. The germline V and J ends were trimmed by 7 bases and 1 base, with 10 bases remaining between them. CDR3 in DNA: TGTGCCAGCATTCGGGAACCGAACACTGAAGCTTTCTTT. It yields the protein CASIREPNTEAFF.